The 2 T cell receptor beta chains presented below share a single source sample, sequenced in a study of T cells expressing NK-cell markers (TCRdb year 2020). Library prep was done by 5' RACE. These reads were obtained on an Illumina HiSeq 2000. TCRdb reprocessed the reads and assigns one entry to each CDR3 protein sequence, leaving out DNA. The table for this sample shows some 500,000 distinct CDR3 sequences. The ten largest clones add up to over 1.3% of the sample. Sequences were obtained from blood T cells: a sorted CD56 or NKG2C T cell subset, CD4+ or CD8+ T cells, or bulk PBMC T cells (not recorded which). These receptors were collected from a woman aged 45 to 65 in good health. Donor details come from another sample of the same person, matched by shared clones.

The V and J genes are TRBV9 and TRBJ2-1; TCRdb reports TRBD1, a call that lacks DNA to check it against. Germline CDR1 reads SGDLS; CDR2 reads YYNGEE. CDR3 length: 15 residues. The CDR3 loop reads CASSVEIGIVNEQFF.

The chain joins TRBV10-3 to TRBJ1-6; checking the TCRdb D call of TRBD1 is not possible without DNA. The CDR3 loop spans 14 amino acids. Germline V gene sequence: CDR1 ENHRY, CDR2 SYGVKD. CDR3 residues: CAISQTGGNSPLHF.